A single sample gave rise to the 25 T cell receptor beta chains below, sequenced in a study of human T cells and chemical hapten exposure. Time point denoted: patch test 2, 6 weeks after DPC sensitization. Stated treatment: therapeutic diphenylcyclopropenone sensitization with weekly scalp DPC. TCRdb fed the RACE reads into MiXCR, producing one record per CDR3 protein. The data contain roughly 100,000 distinct CDR3 sequences, about a tenth of them singletons. The starting material was whole blood, obtained in connection with sensitization to the hapten diphenylcyclopropenone (DPC). These TCRs come from a woman aged 35 to 49 with alopecia areata. Some clones in this sample may be carry-over from other donors' samples.

Worth noting for this clonotype: A single base separates this from a much larger clone, so it may be a read error. The gene calls are TRBV29-1 and TRBJ1-1, with D hard to call. The germline gives CDR1 SQVTM, CDR2 ANQGSEA. This CDR3 has 14 amino acids. Here the CDR3 DNA reads TGCAGCATTGAAGGCCTCCTTACCCATGGCGAAGCTTTCTTT. Translation: CSIEGLLTHGEAFF. Complete variable domain (other parts from reference TRBV29-1 and TRBJ1-1): SAVISQKPSRDICQRGTSLTIQCQVDSQVTMMFWYRQQPGQSLTLIATANQGSEATYESGFVIDKFPISRPNLTFSTLTVSNMSPEDSSIYLCSIEGLLTHGEAFFGQGTRLTVV.

The rearrangement uses TRBV27 and TRBJ2-7, with a possible D match to TRBD2 (6 bases). This CDR3 region has 15 residues. The germline CDR1 and CDR2 sequences are MNHEY and SMNVEV (reference sequence). V lost 5 bases and J 2 bases, leaving 16 bases between the germline ends. The CDR3 DNA is TGTGCCAGCAGTCCCATTTGCGGAGGGGCCTACGAGCAGTACTTC. It yields the protein CASSPICGGAYEQYF.

The rearrangement joins TRBV29-1 to TRBJ2-2, with 12 bases matching TRBD2. Germline V gene lookup returns CDR1 SQVTM and CDR2 ANQGSEA. The CDR3 length is 15 residues. The ends lost 5 bases at V and 6 bases at J; junction bases unmatched: 7. The CDR3 spells CSVRLAGAVSGELFF. The CDR3 coding sequence is TGCAGCGTTAGACTAGCGGGAGCGGTTTCCGGGGAGCTGTTTTTT.

This clonotype came up many times. J is TRBJ1-1 and V is TRBV29-1; tentatively, D is TRBD1 (5 bases). Germline V CDR1 and CDR2: SQVTM, ANQGSEA. CDR3 length equals 13 residues. The V gene lost 7 bases and the J gene lost 2 bases, with 14 bases spanning the gap. Here the CDR3 DNA reads TGCAGCGCTGGGGACCCAACCAACACTGAAGCTTTCTTT. Its protein product is CSAGDPTNTEAFF.

The genes are TRBV29-1 and TRBJ2-5; 8 bases align to TRBD2. The germline CDR1 and CDR2 sequences are SQVTM and ANQGSEA. J gave up 5 bases and V 6 bases, and 14 bases lay outside the gene matches. This CDR3 region has 15 residues. CDR3 region: CSVSKGLAGKETQYF. DNA of the CDR3: TGCAGCGTCTCGAAGGGTCTAGCGGGCAAGGAGACCCAGTACTTC.

This clonotype was observed at least ten times. V gene TRBV2 combines with J gene TRBJ2-7; D might be TRBD2 (7 bases). CDR3 length: 18 residues. The V end was cut by 4 bases, the J end by 5 bases, with 27 bases between. Germline V lookup: CDR1 SNHLY, CDR2 FYNNEI. This chain's CDR3 is CASSAVRGGGSRFDEQYF. As DNA, the CDR3 is TGTGCCAGCAGTGCCGTCAGGGGCGGCGGGAGTCGTTTTGACGAGCAGTACTTC.

This clonotype showed up just a few times. The chain joins TRBV5-1 to TRBJ2-1, with D perhaps matching TRBD1 or TRBD2 (5 bases each). The ends were cut back, 3 bases at V and 4 bases at J, with 14 bases in the middle. Germline loops: CDR1 SGHRS, CDR2 YFSETQ. The CDR3 contains 15 residues. The CDR3: CASSSRGDAYNEQFF. The CDR3 coding sequence is TGCGCCAGCAGCTCTAGGGGAGACGCTTACAATGAGCAGTTCTTC.

This clonotype was picked up a small number of times. This chain links TRBV6-5 with TRBJ1-1; weak D call: TRBD1 (5 bases). The CDR3 is 12 residues long. CDR1 is MNHEY and CDR2 is SVGAGI in the germline V gene. The ends were cut back, 8 bases at V and 7 bases at J, with 14 bases in the middle. The CDR3 DNA follows: TGTGCCAGCCGCGACCGGGGGATTGAAGCTTTCTTT. Its protein product is CASRDRGIEAFF.

This clonotype was counted a few times. The chain couples TRBV10-2 to TRBJ2-6; D is undetermined. V lost 5 bases and J lost 3, with 5 bases in between. CDR1 is WSHSY, CDR2 SAAADI, per germline. The CDR3 sequence is 13 residues long. CDR3 protein: CASSPLGANVLTF. In DNA, the CDR3 is TGCGCCAGCAGTCCCCTTGGGGCCAACGTCCTGACTTTC.

The chain joins TRBV5-1 to TRBJ2-5; the match to TRBD1 covers 7 bases. V trimming: 4 bases; J trimming: 3 bases; junction bases outside the gene matches: 3. Germline CDR1 and CDR2: SGHRS and YFSETQ. The CDR3 has 13 amino acids. The CDR3: CASSRQGEETQYF. The CDR3 DNA is TGCGCCAGCAGCCGACAGGGTGAAGAGACCCAGTACTTC.

J is TRBJ2-7 and V is TRBV7-8; D gene uncertain. The CDR3 spans 13 residues. Looked up from germline, CDR1 is SGHVS and CDR2 is FQNEAQ. The V gene lost 0 bases and the J gene lost 3 bases, with 6 bases spanning the gap. In DNA, the CDR3 is TGTGCCAGCAGCTTAGCGGTCCTCTACGAGCAGTACTTC. Its translation: CASSLAVLYEQYF.

This clonotype was counted only a few times. The rearrangement uses TRBV6-5 and TRBJ1-4; weak D call: TRBD1 (5 bases). V was clipped by 2 bases and J by 7 bases, with 8 bases between them. CDR1 MNHEY and CDR2 SVGAGI come from the germline V gene. The CDR3 spans 13 residues. The CDR3 region is CASSYRQGEKLFF. The DNA of the CDR3 is TGTGCCAGCAGTTACAGGCAGGGTGAAAAACTGTTTTTT.

There are a few counts of this clonotype. V gene TRBV28 combines with J gene TRBJ2-1; TRBD2 matches 14 bases. Germline V gives CDR1 MDHEN, CDR2 SYDVKM. V shed 6 bases and J 9 bases; nucleotides not matched to a gene: 10. The CDR3 has 16 amino acids. The CDR3 reads CASRFPGLAGVVEQFF. The CDR3 DNA is TGTGCCAGCAGATTTCCGGGACTAGCGGGAGTCGTTGAGCAGTTCTTC.

The sample holds many counts of this clonotype. This chain connects TRBV6-2 or TRBV6-3 to TRBJ2-1; D remains unclear. The CDR3 sequence is 15 residues long. Trimming took 0 bases from V and 7 from J, leaving 13 bases between them. Germline loops: CDR1 MNHEY, CDR2 SVGEGT. The CDR3 DNA is TGTGCCAGCAGTTACTCGACGGCTGGGGTAAATGAGCAGTTCTTC. Protein: CASSYSTAGVNEQFF.

In its sample, this clonotype was seen many times. The chain uses TRBV20-1 and TRBJ2-7, with 12 bases fitting TRBD2. This CDR3 is built from 13 residues. Germline CDR1 reads DFQATT; CDR2 reads SNEGSKA (reference sequence). The junction had 2 bases not matched to a gene; V was cut back by 6 bases and J by 2 bases. CDR3 coding DNA: TGCAGTGCCCGGACTAGCGGGACCTACGAGCAGTACTTC. It encodes CSARTSGTYEQYF.

This clonotype was recorded a few times. The rearrangement links TRBV4-1 to TRBJ1-2; TRBD1 matches at 7 bases. Germline CDR1 and CDR2: MGHRA and YSYEKL. Trimming cost V 4 bases and J 4 bases; bases outside gene matches: 6. This CDR3 is built from 14 residues. DNA for the CDR3: TGCGCCAGCAGCCCCCGGACAGGTCTCTATGGCTACACCTTC. Translation gives CASSPRTGLYGYTF.

This clonotype has a count of ten or more. The chain recombines TRBV12-3 or TRBV12-4 with TRBJ2-3; D might be TRBD1 (5 bases). The CDR3 runs 16 residues. Trimming pared 5 bases from V and 3 bases from J, leaving 18 bases between. In DNA form, the CDR3 reads TGTGCCAGCAGTCCCTCGGACACAATGAGTACAGATACGCAGTATTTT. Translated: CASSPSDTMSTDTQYF.

This clonotype showed up many times. This rearrangement joins TRBV20-1 to TRBJ2-2; 12 bases agree with TRBD1. Germline-derived CDR1 and CDR2 are DFQATT and SNEGSKA (reference sequence). The CDR3 totals 19 residues. V lost 6 bases, J lost 1 base, and 15 bases stayed unmatched. CDR3 sequence (DNA): TGCAGTGCCCATACCGGGACAGGGGGCGCCCTAGGGAACACCGGGGAGCTGTTTTTT. It is translated as CSAHTGTGGALGNTGELFF.

This clonotype showed up many times. The chain carries TRBV10-2 and TRBJ2-1; D unresolved. Germline lookup yields CDR1 WSHSY and CDR2 SAAADI. This CDR3 comprises 15 residues. V lost 0 bases, J lost 7 bases, and 13 bases lay in between. CDR3 protein: CASSESKGWANEQFF. As DNA, the CDR3 is TGCGCCAGCAGTGAGTCTAAAGGGTGGGCGAATGAGCAGTTCTTC.

Many counts were recorded for this clonotype. This CDR3 reads CASSFSDYSSSYEQYF. Here the CDR3 DNA reads TGTGCCAGCAGTTTCTCTGACTACTCCAGCTCCTACGAGCAGTACTTC. The V gene is TRBV28, the J gene TRBJ2-7, with D possibly being TRBD2 (5 bases). Germline values: CDR1 MDHEN, CDR2 SYDVKM. V shed 3 bases and J shed 0 bases, with 15 bases lying between them. This CDR3 has 16 amino acids.

V usage is TRBV29-1 and J usage is TRBJ1-1; maybe TRBD1 (6 bases). The V end lost 4 bases, the J end lost 2 bases, and 11 bases lay between the germline ends. CDR3 length: 13 residues. Germline V gene sequence: CDR1 SQVTM, CDR2 ANQGSEA. For the CDR3, the DNA is TGCAGCGTTGGGGGGGGCTATAACACTGAAGCTTTCTTT. Its protein product is CSVGGGYNTEAFF.

This clonotype was counted ten times or more. CDR3 DNA: TGTGCCAGCAGCCTATCTAACTATGGCTACACCTTC. This encodes CASSLSNYGYTF. The chain carries TRBV28 and TRBJ1-2; D not certain. The CDR3 sequence is 12 residues long. V gave up 6 bases and J gave up 0 bases, with 5 bases separating them. Germline CDR1 and CDR2: MDHEN and SYDVKM.

Many counts were recorded for this clonotype. The chain combines TRBV6-2 or TRBV6-3 with TRBJ2-1; the D gene is possibly TRBD2 (6 bases). CDR1 MNHEY and CDR2 SVGEGT come from the germline V gene. This CDR3 spans 11 amino acids. V lost 8 bases, J lost 4 bases, and 6 bases lay in between. As DNA, the CDR3 is TGTGCCAGCGGGGGGTACAATGAGCAGTTCTTC. Translation: CASGGYNEQFF.

This clonotype was detected ten times or more. The J gene is TRBJ1-5, the V gene TRBV4-1; no clear D gene. V was cut by 0 bases and J by 1 base, with 7 bases left in between. The CDR3 totals 15 residues. Germline CDR1 and CDR2: MGHRA and YSYEKL. The CDR3 reads CASSQDRPSNQPQHF. The CDR3 nucleotides read TGCGCCAGCAGCCAAGATCGTCCGAGCAATCAGCCCCAGCATTTT.

This clonotype appeared a few times. This chain joins TRBV19 and TRBJ2-3; 10 nucleotides line up with TRBD2. J gave up 5 bases and V 6 bases, and 8 bases lay outside the gene matches. This CDR3 is 15 amino acids long. In germline, CDR1 is LNHDA, CDR2 SQIVND (reference sequence). CDR3 sequence: CASSGAGGRRDTQYF. CDR3 nucleotide sequence: TGTGCCAGTAGCGGAGCGGGAGGGAGGAGAGATACGCAGTATTTT.